Below, one TCR beta chain is given with its context. Trimming removed 6 bases from V and 5 bases from J; junction bases left unmatched: 6. Germline V gene sequence: CDR1 MDHEN, CDR2 SYDVKM. The CDR3 runs to 13 residues. These data are taken from a study of control samples from healthy donors and cancer patients. This table comes from immunoSEQ multiplex PCR, and its TCRdb copy is limited to in-frame clones, with some not included. The repertoire holds some 130,000 clones, with around nine tenths as singletons. The sequence came from a woman in her twenties or thirties in good health. Sequenced sample: blood. The chain links TRBV28 to TRBJ1-1; 7 bases fit TRBD1. The CDR3 bases are TGTGCCAGCAGCTGGGGACAGCTGACTGAAGCTTTCTTT. As protein: CASSWGQLTEAFF.